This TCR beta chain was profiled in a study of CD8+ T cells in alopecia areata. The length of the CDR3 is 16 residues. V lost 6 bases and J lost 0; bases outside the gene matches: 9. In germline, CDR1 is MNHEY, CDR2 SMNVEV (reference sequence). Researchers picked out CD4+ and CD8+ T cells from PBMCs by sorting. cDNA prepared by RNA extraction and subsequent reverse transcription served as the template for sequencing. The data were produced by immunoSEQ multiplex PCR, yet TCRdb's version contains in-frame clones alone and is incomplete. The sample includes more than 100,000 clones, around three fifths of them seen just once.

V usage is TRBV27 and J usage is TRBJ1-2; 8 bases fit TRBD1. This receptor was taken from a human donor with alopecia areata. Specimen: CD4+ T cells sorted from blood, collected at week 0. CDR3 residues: CASRPTGTGANYGYTF. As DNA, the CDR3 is TGTGCCAGCAGGCCCACCGGGACAGGAGCTAACTATGGCTACACCTTC.